This T cell receptor (beta chain) was observed in a study of cytomegalovirus exposure and HLA in healthy donors. Study-wide results and limits: Approximately 17,000 TCR beta sequences were associated with HLA alleles at 0.05 false discovery rate in a later analysis. An analysis was carried out later, and it reportedly showed fewer N-insertions in an Asian-associated ancestry cluster than the approximately 700-donor mean.

As regards this clone: What it recognizes is unknown.

This CDR3 spans 15 amino acids. With 6 bases clipped from V and 2 bases from J, the junction kept 9 bases outside the gene matches. Per the germline V gene, CDR1 is MDHEN and CDR2 is SYDVKM. Vbeta (60) and Jbeta (13) primers were used in the PCR. Measured with immunoSEQ multiplex PCR; TCRdb has only the in-frame clones, and not every one. The sample holds about 120,000 clones; approximately 75% are singletons and the top ten take around 3.7%. This clonotype was sampled from a man aged 25-45 years in good health and CMV-seronegative. This sequence joins TRBV28 and TRBJ2-7; 8 bases align to TRBD1. The specimen sequenced was PBMCs. Here the CDR3 reads CASSPGGAGTYEQYF. The DNA of the CDR3 is TGTGCCAGCAGCCCAGGGGGCGCGGGGACCTACGAGCAGTACTTC.